The 32 T cell receptor beta chains below come from one sample, sequenced in a study of beta chain features in type 1 diabetes (dated by TCRdb to between 2017 and 2018). Library prep was done by the immunoSEQ multiplex PCR assay. The High Capacity cDNA Reverse Transcription Kit was used to reverse transcribe all of the isolated RNA, meaning that expressed TCRB transcripts were what got sequenced. TCRdb obtained this table from immuneACCESS and retained in-frame rearrangements with V and J assigned. These tables miss some clones; where compared with another copy, unresolved V genes account for less than half of the shortfall, and the remainder is unexplained. For this sample there are some 900,000 clones; roughly a sixth appear just once. Around 0.02% of the sample comes from the top ten. Sequencing was carried out using naive CD4+ T cells from blood. The cell subset or site label on this specimen signifies: true naive CD4+ T cells. Receptors originate from a woman aged 18-30 years in good health.

This clone appeared a few times. The rearrangement joins TRBV7-3 to TRBJ1-3; tentative D call: TRBD1 (5 bases). Trimming removed 0 bases from V and 0 bases from J, with 12 bases in between. The germline CDR1 and CDR2 sequences are SGHTA and FQGTGA. CDR3 length equals 17 residues. The CDR3 sequence: CASSLTSGLDSGNTIYF. The DNA of the CDR3 is TGTGCCAGCAGCTTAACTTCGGGACTAGACTCTGGAAACACCATATATTTT. Full variable domain (remainder filled in from reference TRBV7-3 and TRBJ1-3): GAGVSQTPSNKVTEKGKYVELRCDPISGHTALYWYRQSLGQGPEFLIYFQGTGAADDSGLPNDRFFAVRPEGSVSTLKIQRTERGDSAVYLCASSLTSGLDSGNTIYFGEGSWLTVV.

This clone has a handful of counts. The V gene is TRBV6-1, the J gene TRBJ1-5; 7 bases are a match to TRBD1. The germline gives CDR1 MNHNS, CDR2 SASEGT. Trimming at V came to 7 bases and at J to 5 bases, leaving 8 bases not matched to a gene. The CDR3 has 14 residues. The CDR3 loop reads CASISGQEDQPQHF. As DNA, the CDR3 is TGTGCCAGCATTTCAGGACAGGAGGATCAGCCCCAGCATTTT.

This clone was picked up a small number of times. CDR3 protein: CASSPFGTGGFGDYGYTF. In DNA form, the CDR3 reads TGTGCCAGCTCACCCTTCGGGACAGGGGGCTTTGGTGACTATGGCTACACCTTC. This chain links TRBV18 with TRBJ1-2, with 12 positions matching TRBD1. In germline, CDR1 is KGHSH, CDR2 LQKENI. V lost 3 bases to trimming and J lost 3 bases; unmatched junction nucleotides: 11. The CDR3 consists of 18 residues.

V and J are TRBV4-3 and TRBJ1-2; D unresolved. The CDR3 covers 17 residues. Trimming stripped 0 bases from V and 2 bases from J, with 16 bases between. From germline, CDR1 is LGHNA and CDR2 YSLEER. The CDR3 DNA is TGCGCCAGCAGCCAAGATTACCCCCGGCCCCCAAACTATGGCTACACCTTC. This sequence encodes CASSQDYPRPPNYGYTF.

This clone has more than one count but fewer than ten. The V call is TRBV7-6, the J call TRBJ2-5; 7 positions agree with TRBD2. The junction had 8 bases not matched to a gene; V was cut back by 2 bases and J by 5 bases. Germline CDR1 is SGHVS and CDR2 is FNYEAQ. The CDR3 extends over 15 amino acids. The CDR3 DNA reads TGTGCCAGCAGCTTAAATCAGGGAGGGTGGGAGACCCAGTACTTC. It is translated as CASSLNQGGWETQYF.

V usage is TRBV28 and J usage is TRBJ2-4; weak D call: TRBD1 (6 bases). Germline V gene lookup returns CDR1 MDHEN and CDR2 SYDVKM. This CDR3 comprises 15 residues. The V end was cut by 6 bases, the J end by 0 bases, with 12 bases between. The CDR3 DNA sequence: TGTGCCAGCAGAACTAGGGGGTTAGCCAAAAACATTCAGTACTTC. Translated: CASRTRGLAKNIQYF.

The J gene is TRBJ2-5, the V gene TRBV7-3; a possible D gene is TRBD1 (5 bases). Deletions cut 8 bases from V and 5 bases from J, with 18 bases between. Germline assignment: CDR1 SGHTA and CDR2 FQGTGA. The CDR3 has 14 residues. The chain's CDR3 is CASALQGSAETQYF. CDR3 nucleotides: TGTGCCAGCGCCCTCCAGGGATCCGCGGAGACCCAGTACTTC.

This clone was observed a few times. V gene TRBV25-1 combines with J gene TRBJ2-4; unclear D gene. In germline, CDR1 is MGHDK, CDR2 SYGVNS. CDR3 length equals 14 residues. V was cut by 3 bases and J by 4 bases, with 10 bases left in between. The CDR3 loop is CASSEFDHKNIQYF. CDR3 in DNA: TGTGCCAGCAGTGAGTTTGACCATAAAAACATTCAGTACTTC.

The rearrangement uses TRBV5-4 and TRBJ2-3, with 7 bases identical to TRBD2. Germline assignment: CDR1 SGHNT and CDR2 YYREEE (reference sequence). This CDR3 has 15 amino acids. The J segment lost 2 bases and the V segment lost 6 bases, leaving 9 bases of the junction unmatched. The CDR3 reads CASTHSGLLTDTQYF. In nucleotides, the CDR3 is TGTGCCAGCACCCATAGCGGGCTTCTCACAGATACGCAGTATTTT.

The chain uses TRBV6-1 and TRBJ2-7; 7 bases agree with TRBD2. The CDR3 is 15 residues long. Trimming took 1 base from V and 3 from J; bases not matched to a gene: 6. Germline values: CDR1 MNHNS, CDR2 SASEGT. CDR3 coding DNA: TGTGCCAGCAGTGAAGGAGGCGGGAGTCGCTACGAGCAGTACTTC. Translating gives CASSEGGGSRYEQYF.

This clone was detected a few times. J is TRBJ2-1 and V is TRBV15; D is unclear. The germline V gene encodes CDR1 LNHNV and CDR2 YYDKDF (reference sequence). The CDR3 loop spans 13 amino acids. The ends were cut back, 1 base at V and 9 bases at J, with 10 bases in the middle. The CDR3 is CATSRASVGEQFF. CDR3 coding DNA: TGTGCCACCAGCAGAGCCAGCGTCGGTGAGCAGTTCTTC.

The chain combines TRBV10-3 with TRBJ2-3; TRBD1 agrees at 7 bases. This CDR3 has 14 residues. Germline V gene lookup returns CDR1 ENHRY and CDR2 SYGVKD. With V trimmed by 7 bases and J by 2 bases, 6 bases remained unmatched. The CDR3 loop reads CAIKGDRDTDTQYF. In nucleotides, the CDR3 is TGTGCCATCAAGGGGGACAGAGACACAGATACGCAGTATTTT.

This chain uses TRBV19 with TRBJ2-7; tentatively, D is TRBD2 (5 bases). The V gene lost 3 bases and the J gene lost 2 bases, with 11 bases spanning the gap. The CDR3 extends over 14 amino acids. CDR1 LNHDA and CDR2 SQIVND come from the germline V gene (reference sequence). This CDR3 is CASSMGSDPYEQYF. CDR3 sequence (DNA): TGTGCCAGTAGTATGGGTAGCGACCCCTACGAGCAGTACTTC.

V is TRBV29-1 and J is TRBJ1-2, with D unclear. The CDR3 consists of 11 residues. The V gene lost 6 bases and the J gene lost 4 bases, with 9 bases spanning the gap. Germline CDR1 and CDR2: SQVTM and ANQGSEA. The chain's CDR3 is CSVPRPYGYTF. The CDR3 DNA reads as TGCAGCGTGCCCAGACCCTATGGCTACACCTTC. Drawing the rest from reference TRBV29-1 and TRBJ1-2, the complete variable domain is SAVISQKPSRDICQRGTSLTIQCQVDSQVTMMFWYRQQPGQSLTLIATANQGSEATYESGFVIDKFPISRPNLTFSTLTVSNMSPEDSSIYLCSVPRPYGYTFGSGTRLTVV.

The rearrangement joins TRBV7-2 to TRBJ2-2; TRBD2 matches 7 bases. Unmatched junction bases numbered 3, after V lost 5 bases and J lost 0 bases. The CDR3 covers 15 residues. The germline V gene has CDR1 SGHTA and CDR2 FQGNSA. CDR3 loop: CASSRGTTNTGELFF. In DNA, the CDR3 is TGTGCCAGCAGCCGAGGGACTACGAACACCGGGGAGCTGTTTTTT.

The chain links TRBV5-8 to TRBJ2-1, with D perhaps matching TRBD1 (6 bases). Trimming shortened V by 5 bases and J by 9 bases, and 12 bases separated the two germline ends. This CDR3 is built from 12 residues. CDR1 SGHTS and CDR2 YDEGEE come from the germline V gene. Written as DNA, the CDR3 is TGTGCCAGCAGTACAACAGGGACTGAGCAGTTCTTC. Residues: CASSTTGTEQFF.

This clone occurred a few times. Other DNA variants within this sample encode the same CDR3. The V call is TRBV6-6, the J call TRBJ2-7; D ambiguous. This CDR3 is 12 amino acids long. CDR1 is MNHNY, CDR2 SVGAGI, per germline (reference sequence). V was trimmed by 6 bases and J by 0 bases, leaving 6 bases between them. The CDR3 DNA is TGTGCCAGCAGCGGCAGCTCCTACGAGCAGTACTTC. As protein: CASSGSSYEQYF.

A single count supports this clone. An end of the junction differs from the germline gene, which may be a read error. Different DNA sequences within this sample yield the same CDR3. The chain is built from TRBV5-6 and TRBJ2-7; D is possibly TRBD1 (5 bases). This CDR3 is built from 13 residues. Germline V gene sequence: CDR1 SGHDT, CDR2 YYEEEE. In nucleotides, the CDR3 is TGTGCCAGCAGCCTGTCCCGAGACAGTGTTCAGGACTTC. Translation: CASSLSRDSVQDF.

This clone was seen a few times. The genes are TRBV10-3 and TRBJ2-7; 14 nucleotides line up with TRBD2. CDR1 ENHRY and CDR2 SYGVKD come from the germline V gene. The CDR3 extends over 14 amino acids. J lost 6 bases, V lost 8 bases, and 6 bases had no gene match. The CDR3 coding sequence is TGTGCCATCGGGGGACTAGCGGGAGAGTTCGAGCAGTACTTC. This encodes CAIGGLAGEFEQYF.

This clone was seen more than once but under ten times. CDR3 loop: CASSIQEGSYEQYF. The CDR3 bases are TGTGCCAGTAGTATCCAAGAGGGCTCCTACGAGCAGTACTTC. The chain joins TRBV19 to TRBJ2-7; possible D gene TRBD2, 5 bases. This CDR3 has 14 residues. Per the germline V gene, CDR1 is LNHDA and CDR2 is SQIVND (reference sequence). V gave up 3 bases and J gave up 0 bases, with 9 bases separating them.

This clone was observed a handful of times. The chain is built from TRBV7-8 and TRBJ2-7, with D perhaps given as TRBD1 or TRBD2 (5 bases each). The V gene lost 6 bases and the J gene lost 0 bases, with 9 bases spanning the gap. The CDR3 extends over 13 amino acids. From germline, CDR1 is SGHVS and CDR2 FQNEAQ. CDR3 sequence reads: CASSWDRSYEQYF. CDR3 DNA sequence: TGTGCCAGCAGTTGGGACCGCTCCTACGAGCAGTACTTC.

The gene calls are TRBV11-2 and TRBJ1-2; 7 bases agree with TRBD1. The CDR3 consists of 15 residues. Germline V gene data show CDR1 as SGHAT and CDR2 as FQNNGV. The trim removed 0 bases at V and 3 bases at J, leaving 4 bases unmatched. The CDR3 DNA follows: TGTGCCAGCAGCTTAGATCTCGGACAGGACTATGGCTACACCTTC. This sequence encodes CASSLDLGQDYGYTF. The whole variable domain, filled in from reference TRBV11-2 and TRBJ1-2, reads EAGVAQSPRYKIIEKRQSVAFWCNPISGHATLYWYQQILGQGPKLLIQFQNNGVVDDSQLPKDRFSAERLKGVDSTLKIQPAKLEDSAVYLCASSLDLGQDYGYTFGSGTRLTVV.

J is TRBJ2-7 and V is TRBV5-1, with a possible D match to TRBD2 (5 bases). The CDR3 has 12 residues. Per germline, CDR1 SGHRS and CDR2 YFSETQ. Trimming pared 4 bases from V and 6 bases from J, leaving 11 bases between. CDR3 bases: TGCGCCAGCAGCCGAACGGGGATCGAGCAGTACTTC. This translates into CASSRTGIEQYF.

There are a few counts of this clone. Additional DNA sequences in this sample encode the identical CDR3. The chain combines TRBV7-2 with TRBJ2-4, with 8 bases identical to TRBD1. The CDR3 extends over 16 amino acids. Germline V gene lookup returns CDR1 SGHTA and CDR2 FQGNSA. V shed 2 bases, J shed 1 base, and the junction held 4 bases outside the gene matches. The DNA for the CDR3 is TGTGCCAGCAGCTTACGACAGGGGTTGGCCAAAAACATTCAGTACTTC. As protein: CASSLRQGLAKNIQYF.

This clone was counted a few times. This rearrangement joins TRBV23-1 to TRBJ2-3; D might be TRBD1 or TRBD2, each matching 7 bases. TRBV23-1 is assigned to the ORF class and has an uncertain function. V was trimmed by 4 bases and J by 3 bases, leaving 20 bases between them. The CDR3 has 17 residues. The CDR3 loop reads CASSPRRRQGGTDTQYF. CDR3 coding DNA: TGCGCCAGCAGTCCACGAAGGAGGCAGGGGGGGACAGATACGCAGTATTTT.

The chain recombines TRBV5-1 with TRBJ2-7; 12 nucleotides match TRBD2. The germline gives CDR1 SGHRS, CDR2 YFSETQ. V dropped 0 bases and J dropped 6; count of bases not matched to a gene: 1. The CDR3 sequence is 14 residues long. Here the CDR3 DNA reads TGCGCCAGCAGCTTGGGACTAGCGGGAGTCGAGCAGTACTTC. Translation: CASSLGLAGVEQYF.

This clone was found a few times. The chain employs TRBV5-1 and TRBJ2-4; D is uncertain. Trimming removed 2 bases from V and 1 base from J, with 10 bases in between. The CDR3 has 15 amino acids. Germline V gives CDR1 SGHRS, CDR2 YFSETQ. Here the CDR3 DNA reads TGCGCCAGCAGCTTTGATCTTAGGGCCAAAAACATTCAGTACTTC. This sequence encodes CASSFDLRAKNIQYF.

The V and J genes are TRBV28 and TRBJ2-7; 7 bases fit TRBD1. Germline trimming cut 6 bases from V and 6 bases from J; bases unmatched to any gene: 14. This CDR3 spans 15 amino acids. Germline V gene data show CDR1 as MDHEN and CDR2 as SYDVKM. The CDR3 protein is CASSRRGQGRIEQYF. CDR3 coding DNA: TGTGCCAGCAGCCGAAGGGGGCAGGGTCGAATCGAGCAGTACTTC.

This clone occurred a few times. The chain links TRBV4-2 to TRBJ2-4; 9 bases agree with TRBD2. The CDR3 is 16 residues long. In germline, CDR1 is LGHNA, CDR2 YNFKEQ. Trimming at V came to 2 bases and at J to 6 bases, leaving 8 bases not matched to a gene. This CDR3 is CASSQRRTSDLNIQYF. The CDR3 DNA is TGTGCCAGCAGCCAAAGAAGGACTAGCGACTTAAACATTCAGTACTTC.

This clone came up a few times. V is TRBV7-9 and J is TRBJ2-3; TRBD2 agrees at 11 bases. With 5 bases clipped from V and 4 bases from J, the junction kept 8 bases outside the gene matches. The length of the CDR3 is 16 residues. Germline CDR1 reads SEHNR; CDR2 reads FQNEAQ (reference sequence). DNA for the CDR3: TGTGCCAGCAGCCGGACTAGCGGGTTAAGAGCAGATACGCAGTATTTT. It encodes CASSRTSGLRADTQYF.

This chain links TRBV29-1 with TRBJ2-7; D is possibly TRBD2 (6 bases). Trimming cost V 7 bases and J 2 bases, with 12 bases left between them. Germline values: CDR1 SQVTM, CDR2 ANQGSEA. The CDR3 covers 12 residues. For the CDR3, the DNA is TGCAGCGCGAGTAGCGGTCCCTACGAGCAGTACTTC. It yields the protein CSASSGPYEQYF.

V is TRBV4-3 and J is TRBJ2-2; 8 bases are shared with TRBD2. Looked up from germline, CDR1 is LGHNA and CDR2 is YSLEER. Trimming at V came to 4 bases and at J to 5 bases, leaving 6 bases not matched to a gene. The CDR3 is 15 residues long. CDR3 sequence: CASSPQAGVTGELFF. The CDR3 nucleotides are TGCGCCAGCAGCCCCCAAGCGGGGGTAACCGGGGAGCTGTTTTTT.